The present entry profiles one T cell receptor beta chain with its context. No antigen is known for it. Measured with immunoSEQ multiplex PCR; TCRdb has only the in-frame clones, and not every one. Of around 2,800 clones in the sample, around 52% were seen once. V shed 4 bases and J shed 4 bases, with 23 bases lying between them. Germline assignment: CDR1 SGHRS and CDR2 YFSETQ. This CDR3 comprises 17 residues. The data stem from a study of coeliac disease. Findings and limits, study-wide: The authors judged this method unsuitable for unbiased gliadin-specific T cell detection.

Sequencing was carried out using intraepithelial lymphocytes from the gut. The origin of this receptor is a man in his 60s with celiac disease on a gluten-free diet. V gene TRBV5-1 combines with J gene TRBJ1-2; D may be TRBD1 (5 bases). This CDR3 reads CASSKLRTTLNAYGYTF. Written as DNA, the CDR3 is TGCGCCAGCAGCAAACTTCGGACAACTTTAAACGCCTATGGCTACACCTTC.